The 25 T cell receptor beta chains given below trace back to one sample, sequenced in a study of T cell responses to AZD1222 COVID-19 vaccine. Assay: immunoSEQ multiplex PCR; the TCRdb copy retains only in-frame clones and omits some. The sample lists about 77,000 clones; approximately 92% were seen once. The sample was peripheral blood, taken 28 days after the second AZD1222 dose. These TCRs come from an adult who received the AZD1222 COVID-19 vaccine.

The chain links TRBV6-5 to TRBJ2-1; D remains unclear. The CDR3 extends over 15 amino acids. Germline-derived CDR1 and CDR2 are MNHEY and SVGAGI. V was clipped by 2 bases and J by 2 bases, with 10 bases between them. The chain's CDR3 is CASSYTRQAYNEQFF. In DNA form, the CDR3 reads TGTGCCAGCAGTTACACCCGCCAGGCCTACAATGAGCAGTTCTTC.

The chain has TRBV19 and TRBJ1-1, with TRBD1 matching over 11 bases. V was clipped by 7 bases and J by 4 bases; unmatched bases: 11. Per germline, CDR1 LNHDA and CDR2 SQIVND (reference sequence). The CDR3 runs 16 residues. CDR3: CASMRALGTGGTEAFF. DNA of the CDR3: TGTGCCAGTATGAGGGCCCTCGGGACAGGGGGCACTGAAGCTTTCTTT.

The chain recombines TRBV5-8 with TRBJ1-6; 8 bases map to TRBD1. The CDR3 loop spans 14 amino acids. Germline V CDR1 and CDR2: SGHTS, YDEGEE. Trimming took 1 base from V and 9 from J; bases not matched to a gene: 3. CDR3 in amino acids: CASSLQGAVSPLHF. Here the CDR3 DNA reads TGTGCCAGCAGCTTGCAGGGGGCGGTTTCACCCCTCCACTTT.

V usage is TRBV29-1 and J usage is TRBJ2-7; 10 bases align to TRBD2. The germline gives CDR1 SQVTM, CDR2 ANQGSEA. CDR3 length: 14 amino acids. The V and J ends lost 4 bases and 0 bases, in that order; junction bases with no gene match: 3. CDR3 DNA: TGCAGCGTTGCCGGACTAGCGGCCTCCTACGAGCAGTACTTC. Translation: CSVAGLAASYEQYF.

The rearrangement links TRBV29-1 to TRBJ2-5; D is unresolved. The V gene's germline CDR1 is SQVTM and CDR2 ANQGSEA. This CDR3 comprises 12 residues. The V end lost 5 bases, the J end lost 1 base, and 8 bases lay between the germline ends. CDR3 in DNA: TGCAGCGTTTTTAGGATCCAAGAGACCCAGTACTTC. This gives the protein CSVFRIQETQYF.

This sequence joins TRBV6-5 and TRBJ1-5; D possibly corresponds to TRBD1 (5 bases). The CDR3 spans 15 residues. V lost 8 bases, J lost 6 bases, and 20 bases lay in between. CDR1 is MNHEY and CDR2 is SVGAGI in the germline V gene. CDR3 nucleotide sequence: TGTGCCAGCGAAGGGGCGGGGGGAGTGAGTCAGCCCCAGCATTTT. Residues: CASEGAGGVSQPQHF.

The chain combines TRBV28 with TRBJ2-5, with 10 nucleotides matching TRBD2. The length of the CDR3 is 19 residues. V was clipped by 2 bases and J by 5 bases; unmatched bases: 17. Germline-derived CDR1 and CDR2 are MDHEN and SYDVKM. The CDR3 coding sequence is TGTGCCAGCAGTTTAAGTGATCGGCTAGCGGGAGTTCTGGGTGAGACCCAGTACTTC. Translation gives CASSLSDRLAGVLGETQYF.

This clone was seen a single time. The CDR3 nucleotides read TGTGCCAGCAGCGTAGTCGGGAGTGCTGGAAACACCATATATTTT. Protein: CASSVVGSAGNTIYF. The V call is TRBV9, the J call TRBJ1-3, with unresolved D. V was clipped by 0 bases and J by 2 bases, with 9 bases between them. The CDR3 is 15 residues long. The germline CDR1 and CDR2 sequences are SGDLS and YYNGEE. Based on the CDR3 plus reference TRBV9 and TRBJ1-3, the full variable domain is DSGVTQTPKHLITATGQRVTLRCSPRSGDLSVYWYQQSLDQGLQFLIQYYNGEERAKGNILERFSAQQFPDLHSELNLSSLELGDSALYFCASSVVGSAGNTIYFGEGSWLTVV.

The chain recombines TRBV9 with TRBJ2-7, with D perhaps TRBD1 (6 bases). The germline gives CDR1 SGDLS, CDR2 YYNGEE. The CDR3 spans 14 residues. Trimming took off 0 bases at V and 2 bases at J, with 9 bases between the two ends. The CDR3 sequence is CASSVAGETYEQYF. The CDR3 DNA follows: TGTGCCAGCAGCGTAGCAGGGGAAACCTACGAGCAGTACTTC. Combining the CDR3 with reference TRBV9 and TRBJ2-7 gives the whole variable domain DSGVTQTPKHLITATGQRVTLRCSPRSGDLSVYWYQQSLDQGLQFLIQYYNGEERAKGNILERFSAQQFPDLHSELNLSSLELGDSALYFCASSVAGETYEQYFGPGTRLTVT.

The gene calls are TRBV11-3 and TRBJ2-7; possibly TRBD1 for D (5 bases). CDR1 and CDR2 (germline): SGHNT, YENEEA. Trimming took 2 bases from V and 6 from J, leaving 11 bases between them. The CDR3 has 13 residues. The CDR3 DNA reads TGTGCCAGCAGCTTATACACAGGCGGCGAGCAGTACTTC. This codes for CASSLYTGGEQYF.

The chain combines TRBV11-3 with TRBJ2-1; a weak D match, TRBD2 (6 bases). Trimming removed 0 bases from V and 0 bases from J, with 6 bases in between. CDR1 is SGHNT and CDR2 is YENEEA in the germline V gene. This CDR3 has 15 amino acids. CDR3 sequence: CASSLETSSYNEQFF. The CDR3 coding sequence is TGTGCCAGCAGCTTAGAGACTAGCTCCTACAATGAGCAGTTCTTC. Full variable domain (outside the CDR3, taken from reference TRBV11-3 and TRBJ2-1): EAGVVQSPRYKIIEKKQPVAFWCNPISGHNTLYWYLQNLGQGPELLIRYENEEAVDDSQLPKDRFSAERLKGVDSTLKIQPAELGDSAVYLCASSLETSSYNEQFFGPGTRLTVL.

The chain uses TRBV25-1 and TRBJ1-4, with 9 bases matching TRBD1. Germline CDR1 and CDR2: MGHDK and SYGVNS. The V gene end was trimmed by 7 bases and the J gene end by 7 bases; junction bases not matched to a gene: 1. The CDR3 runs to 12 residues. The CDR3 reads CASKQGAEKLFF. The CDR3 nucleotides read TGTGCCAGCAAACAGGGGGCTGAAAAACTGTTTTTT.

V and J are TRBV19 and TRBJ1-1; D call uncertain. The germline V gene encodes CDR1 LNHDA and CDR2 SQIVND (reference sequence). The V end lost 8 bases, the J end lost 1 base, and 17 bases lay between the germline ends. This CDR3 region has 15 residues. As DNA, the CDR3 is TGTGCCAGTGTGGGATTAGTAGTAAGGAACACTGAAGCTTTCTTT. Protein product: CASVGLVVRNTEAFF.

This chain joins TRBV5-6 and TRBJ1-4, with D unclear. The germline V gene encodes CDR1 SGHDT and CDR2 YYEEEE. There are 15 residues in the CDR3. The ends were cut back, 0 bases at V and 1 base at J, with 7 bases in the middle. The CDR3 DNA follows: TGTGCCAGCAGCTTGGAGGGCTTAACTAATGAAAAACTGTTTTTT. Its translation: CASSLEGLTNEKLFF.

CDR3 amino acids: CASRGGLAGVEQFF. The DNA for the CDR3 is TGTGCCAGCAGGGGGGGACTAGCGGGAGTTGAGCAGTTCTTC. The chain combines TRBV6-5 with TRBJ2-1; 14 bases fit TRBD2. CDR3 length equals 14 residues. CDR1 MNHEY and CDR2 SVGAGI come from the germline V gene. The V and J ends lost 6 bases and 9 bases, in that order; junction bases with no gene match: 4.

This chain joins TRBV30 and TRBJ2-3; TRBD1 or TRBD2 may be the D gene (5 bases each). Per germline, CDR1 GTSNPN and CDR2 SVGIG (reference sequence). The CDR3 covers 16 residues. Trimming took 3 bases from V and 0 from J, leaving 16 bases between them. The chain's CDR3 is CAWSQGMAGSTDTQYF. The CDR3 DNA reads as TGTGCCTGGAGCCAGGGTATGGCGGGTAGCACAGATACGCAGTATTTT.

The chain has TRBV7-9 and TRBJ1-1; D gene ambiguous. The V and J ends lost 1 base and 0 bases respectively, with 6 bases between them. From germline, CDR1 is SEHNR and CDR2 FQNEAQ (reference sequence). The CDR3 extends over 14 amino acids. Here the CDR3 reads CASSLGGMNTEAFF. CDR3 nucleotides: TGTGCCAGCAGCTTAGGAGGGATGAACACTGAAGCTTTCTTT.

This clone has a single count. The chain has TRBV3-1 (or the pseudogene TRBV3-2) and TRBJ1-4; the D gene is possibly TRBD1 (6 bases). Per germline, CDR1 LGHDT and CDR2 YNNKEL (reference sequence). Deletions cut 2 bases from V and 15 bases from J, with 22 bases between. The CDR3 has 15 residues. CDR3 sequence: CASSQRTGTRIIVFF. The CDR3 DNA follows: TGTGCCAGCAGCCAAAGAACAGGGACGAGGATAATCGTGTTTTTT.

This clone was observed once. The chain couples TRBV23-1 to TRBJ2-7; 9 nucleotides line up with TRBD1. TRBV23-1 is classed as an ORF, of uncertain function. V lost 7 bases, J lost 5 bases, and 9 bases stayed unmatched. The CDR3 spans 14 residues. CDR3 in amino acids: CASNRKGTGNEQYF. CDR3 in DNA: TGCGCCAGCAATCGGAAGGGGACAGGGAACGAGCAGTACTTC.

The chain recombines TRBV9 with TRBJ1-6; a weak D match, TRBD1 (5 bases). Germline lookup yields CDR1 SGDLS and CDR2 YYNGEE. The length of the CDR3 is 17 residues. Between the trimmed V and J ends, which lost 0 bases and 8 bases, there was a span of 18 bases. CDR3 in amino acids: CASSVVGGAREHSPLHF. As DNA, the CDR3 is TGTGCCAGCAGCGTAGTCGGTGGGGCGAGGGAGCATTCACCCCTCCACTTT.

CDR3: CASSQAMPGGLYGYTF. In DNA, the CDR3 is TGTGCCAGCAGCCAAGCCATGCCCGGCGGCCTTTATGGCTACACCTTC. V usage is TRBV14 and J usage is TRBJ1-2; D remains unclear. This CDR3 is 16 amino acids long. V was clipped by 1 base and J by 5 bases, with 17 bases between them. Germline V gene sequence: CDR1 SGHDN, CDR2 FVKESK.

The chain combines TRBV7-6 with TRBJ1-3; D is undetermined. The V end lost 2 bases, the J end lost 0 bases, and 5 bases lay between the germline ends. The CDR3 has 14 residues. Germline CDR1 reads SGHVS; CDR2 reads FNYEAQ. The CDR3 reads CASSLPSSGNTIYF. In nucleotides, the CDR3 is TGTGCCAGCAGCTTACCGAGCTCTGGAAACACCATATATTTT.

The chain has TRBV3-1 (or the pseudogene TRBV3-2) and TRBJ2-1; 12 bases line up with TRBD1. The CDR3 covers 14 residues. Per germline, CDR1 LGHDT and CDR2 YNNKEL (reference sequence). V dropped 5 bases and J dropped 6; count of bases not matched to a gene: 2. The CDR3 coding sequence is TGTGCCAGCAGCTTGGGACAGGGGGCCAATGAGCAGTTCTTC. Its protein product is CASSLGQGANEQFF.

CDR3 bases: TGTGCCAGCAGCGCCGGACTGGGACACGAGCAGTACTTC. Its translation is CASSAGLGHEQYF. The rearrangement links TRBV5-4 to TRBJ2-7, with D perhaps given as TRBD1 or TRBD2 (5 bases each). CDR1 and CDR2 from the germline V gene are SGHNT and YYREEE (reference sequence). CDR3 length: 13 residues. The V end lost 4 bases, the J end lost 5 bases, and 13 bases lay between the germline ends.

This sequence joins TRBV10-3 and TRBJ1-5; D is unresolved. V shed 0 bases and J shed 2 bases, with 14 bases lying between them. CDR3 length equals 17 residues. Per the germline V gene, CDR1 is ENHRY and CDR2 is SYGVKD. The CDR3: CAISESISMGGNQPQHF. As DNA, the CDR3 is TGTGCCATCAGTGAGTCGATATCCATGGGAGGCAATCAGCCCCAGCATTTT.